Below, 7 T cell receptor beta chains from the same sample are listed, as sequenced in a study of shared clonotypes between healthy human individuals. Clones were read by immunoSEQ multiplex PCR, and TCRdb kept only the in-frame ones, dropping some. This repertoire shows fewer than 1.4 million clones, about 84% found once; its top ten account for 0.5% to 0.65%. The sequencing sample was made of memory CD4+ T cells from PBMCs. Subset of the sample: CD45RA-negative fraction. These receptors all come from a man younger than 35 in good health. Some clones in this sample may be carry-over from other donors' samples.

This clone was observed once. The chain joins TRBV5-4 to TRBJ2-7; D not resolved. With 4 bases removed from V and 11 bases from J, the gap between germline ends came to 13 bases. The CDR3 has 11 amino acids. The germline CDR1 and CDR2 sequences are SGHNT and YYREEE (reference sequence). The CDR3 DNA reads as TGTGCCAGCAGCACCGGTCCCCGAGAGTACTTC. Protein product: CASSTGPREYF.

J is TRBJ1-4 and V is TRBV2; D may be TRBD1 (6 bases). Germline V CDR1 and CDR2: SNHLY, FYNNEI. V dropped 5 bases and J dropped 5 bases, with 12 bases sitting between them. This CDR3 has 14 residues. The CDR3 coding sequence is TGTGCCAGCAGTCCACAGGGCTTCAATGAAAAACTGTTTTTT. The encoded protein is CASSPQGFNEKLFF.

The J gene is TRBJ2-7, the V gene TRBV6-5, with 8 bases aligning to TRBD1. The CDR3 consists of 15 residues. The germline V gene encodes CDR1 MNHEY and CDR2 SVGAGI. The J segment lost 2 bases and the V segment lost 6 bases, leaving 9 bases of the junction unmatched. Here the CDR3 reads CASRLDRARTYEQYF. For the CDR3, the DNA is TGTGCCAGCAGACTGGACAGGGCGCGAACCTACGAGCAGTACTTC.

As regards this clone: Other DNA sequences from this sample encode an identical CDR3 as well. This sequence joins TRBV28 and TRBJ2-1; 7 nucleotides align to TRBD2. Trimming took 5 bases from V and 0 from J; bases not matched to a gene: 4. The CDR3 sequence is 15 residues long. CDR1 is MDHEN and CDR2 is SYDVKM in the germline V gene. The DNA for the CDR3 is TGTGCCAGCAGTCCGCGGGGGAGCTCCTACAATGAGCAGTTCTTC. This gives the protein CASSPRGSSYNEQFF.

The gene calls are TRBV4-2 and TRBJ1-1; D perhaps matches TRBD1 (5 bases). Deletions cut 0 bases from V and 3 bases from J, with 17 bases between. CDR1 is LGHNA, CDR2 YNFKEQ, per germline. CDR3 length: 17 amino acids. The CDR3 DNA sequence: TGTGCCAGCAGCCAAGAGTATGCGGGGGTGGGGGACACTGAAGCTTTCTTT. Its protein is CASSQEYAGVGDTEAFF.

The gene calls are TRBV5-5 and TRBJ2-2; D is unclear. The germline gives CDR1 SGHKS, CDR2 YYEKEE (reference sequence). The CDR3 covers 14 residues. The V end lost 2 bases, the J end lost 0 bases, and 5 bases lay between the germline ends. CDR3 amino acids: CASSFIANTGELFF. The DNA of the CDR3 is TGTGCCAGCAGCTTTATTGCGAACACCGGGGAGCTGTTTTTT.

This chain links TRBV2 with TRBJ1-1; 7 bases are a match to TRBD1. This CDR3 region has 14 residues. V was pared by 5 bases and J by 5 bases, with 8 bases of the junction left unmatched. Germline V gene data show CDR1 as SNHLY and CDR2 as FYNNEI. The CDR3 here is CASSSRGLATEAFF. CDR3 DNA: TGTGCCAGCAGTTCGAGGGGGCTGGCAACTGAAGCTTTCTTT.